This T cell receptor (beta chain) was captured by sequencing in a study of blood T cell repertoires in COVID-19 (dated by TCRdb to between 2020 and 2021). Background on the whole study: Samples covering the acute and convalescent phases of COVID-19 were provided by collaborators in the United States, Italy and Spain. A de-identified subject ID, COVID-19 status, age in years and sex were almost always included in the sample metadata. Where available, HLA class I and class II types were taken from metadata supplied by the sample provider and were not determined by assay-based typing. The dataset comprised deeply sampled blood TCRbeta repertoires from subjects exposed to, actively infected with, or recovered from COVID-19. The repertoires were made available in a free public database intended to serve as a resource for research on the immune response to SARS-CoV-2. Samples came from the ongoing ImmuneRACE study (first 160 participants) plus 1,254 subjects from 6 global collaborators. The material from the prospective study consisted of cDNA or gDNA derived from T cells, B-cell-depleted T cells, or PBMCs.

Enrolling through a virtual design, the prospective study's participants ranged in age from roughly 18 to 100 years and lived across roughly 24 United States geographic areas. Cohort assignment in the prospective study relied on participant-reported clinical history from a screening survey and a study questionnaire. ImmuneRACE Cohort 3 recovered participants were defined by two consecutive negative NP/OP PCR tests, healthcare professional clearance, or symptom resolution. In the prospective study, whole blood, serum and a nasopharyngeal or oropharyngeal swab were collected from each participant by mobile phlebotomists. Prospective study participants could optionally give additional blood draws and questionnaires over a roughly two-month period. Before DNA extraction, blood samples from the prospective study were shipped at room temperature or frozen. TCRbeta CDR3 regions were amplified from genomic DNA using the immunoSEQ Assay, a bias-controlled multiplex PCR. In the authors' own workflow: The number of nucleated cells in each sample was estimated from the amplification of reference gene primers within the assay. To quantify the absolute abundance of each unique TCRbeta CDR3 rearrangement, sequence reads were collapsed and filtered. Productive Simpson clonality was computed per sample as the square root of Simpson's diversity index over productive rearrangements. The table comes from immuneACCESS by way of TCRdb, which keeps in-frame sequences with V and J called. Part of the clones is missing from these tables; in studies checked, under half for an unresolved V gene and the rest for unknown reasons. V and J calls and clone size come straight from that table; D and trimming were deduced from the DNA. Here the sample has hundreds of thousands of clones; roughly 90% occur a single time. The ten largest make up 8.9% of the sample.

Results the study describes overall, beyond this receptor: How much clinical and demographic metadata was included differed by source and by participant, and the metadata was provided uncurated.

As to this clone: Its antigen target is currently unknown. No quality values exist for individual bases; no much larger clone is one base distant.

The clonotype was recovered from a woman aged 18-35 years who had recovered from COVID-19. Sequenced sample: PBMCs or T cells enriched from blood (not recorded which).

The sequenced DNA is TGTGCCAGCAGCGAACGGGATTCCTACGAGCAGTACTTC. Translation gives CASSERDSYEQYF. The chain uses TRBV6-2 or TRBV6-3 and TRBJ2-7, and the D gene may be TRBD2, 5 bases matching. CDR1 and CDR2, per the germline V gene, are MNHEY and SVGEGT. V lost 6 bases and J lost 1 base; the stretch between them is 10 bases long. From cysteine to phenylalanine, the CDR3 is 13 amino acids long. Only the CDR3 part of the read is kept: 39 bases, read in frame from the first base.